This TCR beta chain was obtained from a study of shared clonotypes between healthy human individuals. The test was conducted at deep level. Sequencing was performed with immunoSEQ multiplex PCR; in TCRdb, only in-frame clones are kept and a portion is missing. The table has roughly 700,000 clones, less than 85% seen once. Donors were healthy HIV-negative adults without recent acute infections or vaccinations. Within Nashville, Tennessee resided all donors, each a Caucasian adult. Naive CD45RA+ and memory CD45RA-negative subsets were split from CD4+ cells. CDR3 length: 17 amino acids. The V segment lost 0 bases and the J segment 0 bases; nucleotides outside the gene matches: 6. CDR1 is SGHDT, CDR2 YYEEEE, per germline.

Material for sequencing was memory CD4+ T cells sorted from blood. Subset denoted: CD45RA-negative fraction. This rearrangement joins TRBV5-6 to TRBJ1-2; 9 positions match TRBD1. The source of this sequence is a woman aged 25 to 39 in good health. The CDR3 loop reads CASSLVPGQGANYGYTF. Here the CDR3 DNA reads TGTGCCAGCAGCTTGGTACCGGGACAGGGAGCTAACTATGGCTACACCTTC.